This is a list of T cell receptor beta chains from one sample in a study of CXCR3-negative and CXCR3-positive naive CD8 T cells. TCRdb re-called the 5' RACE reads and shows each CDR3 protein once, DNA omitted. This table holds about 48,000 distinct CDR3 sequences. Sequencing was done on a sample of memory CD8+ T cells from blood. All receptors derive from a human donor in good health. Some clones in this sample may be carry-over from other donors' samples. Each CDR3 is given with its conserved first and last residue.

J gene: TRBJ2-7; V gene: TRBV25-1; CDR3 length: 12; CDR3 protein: CATETGFYEQYF
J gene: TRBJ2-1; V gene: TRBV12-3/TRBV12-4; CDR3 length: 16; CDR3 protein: CASSPRLDGSYNEQFF
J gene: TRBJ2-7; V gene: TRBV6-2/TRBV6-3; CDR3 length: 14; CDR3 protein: CASGVAGEGNEQYF
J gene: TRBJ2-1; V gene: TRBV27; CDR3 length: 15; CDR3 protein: CASSITGTPYNEQFF
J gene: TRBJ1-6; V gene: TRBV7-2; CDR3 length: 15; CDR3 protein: CASSPGQGIVSPLHF
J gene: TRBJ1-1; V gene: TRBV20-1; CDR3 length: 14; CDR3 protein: CSAPNEGLNTEAFF
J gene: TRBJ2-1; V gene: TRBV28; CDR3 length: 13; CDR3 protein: CASRGDGHNEQFF
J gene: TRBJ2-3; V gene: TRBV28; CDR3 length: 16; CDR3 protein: CASHGWSGGRTDTQYF
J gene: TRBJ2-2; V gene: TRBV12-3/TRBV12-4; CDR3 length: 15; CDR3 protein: CASSPGWSPTGELFF
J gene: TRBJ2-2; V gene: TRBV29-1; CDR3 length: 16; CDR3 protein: CSVEDSGQGTVGELFF
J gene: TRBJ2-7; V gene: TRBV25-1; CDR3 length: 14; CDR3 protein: CASSDFRRSHEQYF
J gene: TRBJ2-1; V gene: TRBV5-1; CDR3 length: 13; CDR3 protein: CASRESGGNEQFF
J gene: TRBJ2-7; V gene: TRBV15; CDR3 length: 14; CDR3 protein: CATSRGDTVDEQYF
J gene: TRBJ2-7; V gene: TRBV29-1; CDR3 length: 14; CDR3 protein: CSVEEGTEFYEQYF
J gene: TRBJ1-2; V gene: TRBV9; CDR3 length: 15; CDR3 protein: CASSGGQIEGYGYTF
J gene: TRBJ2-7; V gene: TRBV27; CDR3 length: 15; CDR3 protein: CASRDPGQGTGEQYF
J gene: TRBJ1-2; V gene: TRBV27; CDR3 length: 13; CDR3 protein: CASSLLGEYNYTF
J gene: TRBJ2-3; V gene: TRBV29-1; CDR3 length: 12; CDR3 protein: CSVDRLEDTQYF
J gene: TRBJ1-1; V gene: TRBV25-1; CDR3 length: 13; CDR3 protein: CASSAGGRTEAFF
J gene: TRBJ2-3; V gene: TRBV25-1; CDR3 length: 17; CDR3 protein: CASSEDGVETSGDTQYF
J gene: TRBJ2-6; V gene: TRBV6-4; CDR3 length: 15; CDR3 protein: CASSDGGTGANVLTF
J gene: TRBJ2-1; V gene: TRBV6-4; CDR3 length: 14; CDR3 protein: CASSDRGDGAEQFF